This TCR beta chain is drawn from a study of neurological immune-mediated disorders. Broader study findings: The most TCR clonal expansion was seen in HTLV-1-associated myelopathy, whereas the least was seen in multiple sclerosis, below the level in healthy controls.

Each TCR transcript was tagged with a 10-nucleotide random UMI during 5'RACE. TCRdb independently ran MiXCR on the 5' RACE reads; one entry per CDR3 protein. The repertoire consists of some 54,000 distinct CDR3 sequences, with approximately 11% occurring once and the leading ten covering around 6.7%. This clonotype was detected ten times or more. The target antigen is unknown. Trimming at V came to 0 bases and at J to 3 bases, leaving 9 bases not matched to a gene. Germline V lookup: CDR1 SGDLS, CDR2 YYNGEE. The CDR3 covers 18 residues. Time point given: longitudinal time-point 1 (baseline). This receptor was obtained from a male donor with HTLV-1-associated myelopathy (HAM/TSP). Specimen: PBMCs. The chain employs TRBV9 and TRBJ2-6, with 7 positions matching TRBD2. Here the CDR3 DNA reads TGTGCCAGCAGCGTAGGTCTAGCGGTCAGTAGTGGGGCCAACGTCCTGACTTTC. Encoded protein: CASSVGLAVSSGANVLTF.